The clone carrying this T cell receptor beta chain has only one observation. Its antigen is unidentified. Sequenced by immunoSEQ multiplex PCR; TCRdb stores in-frame clones only, minus some. Found here are about 35,000 clones, 80% to 95% of them singletons; the top ten hold 0.2% to 0.3%. The sample belongs to a study of PD-1 blockade in classical Hodgkin lymphoma. Study-wide points: TCR diversity in CD4+, not CD8+, cells rose significantly by C4D1.

Each patient's relapse followed autologous stem cell transplantation, and brentuximab vedotin exposure varied. Investigators isolated CD4+ T cells from thawed PBMCs through magnetic negative selection. In germline, CDR1 is SGHRS, CDR2 YFSETQ. The CDR3 extends over 16 amino acids. Trimming at V came to 4 bases and at J to 4 bases, leaving 9 bases not matched to a gene. The source of this sequence is a human donor with classical Hodgkin lymphoma. The source was CD4+ T cells from blood, collected at baseline. The chain joins TRBV5-1 to TRBJ1-3; 9 nucleotides agree with TRBD1. The CDR3 reads CASSRGTGMPGNTIYF. The DNA for the CDR3 is TGCGCCAGCAGCCGAGGGACAGGGATGCCAGGAAACACCATATATTTT.